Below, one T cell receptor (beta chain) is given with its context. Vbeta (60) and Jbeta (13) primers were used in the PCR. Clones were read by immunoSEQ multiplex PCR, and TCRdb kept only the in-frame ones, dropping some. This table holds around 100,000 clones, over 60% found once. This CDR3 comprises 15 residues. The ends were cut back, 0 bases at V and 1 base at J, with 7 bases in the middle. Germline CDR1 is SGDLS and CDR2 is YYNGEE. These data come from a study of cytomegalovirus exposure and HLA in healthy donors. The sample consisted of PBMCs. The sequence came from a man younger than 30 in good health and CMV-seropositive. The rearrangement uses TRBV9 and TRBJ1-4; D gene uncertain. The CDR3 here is CASSVGEGTNEKLFF. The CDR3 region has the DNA TGTGCCAGCAGCGTAGGCGAGGGAACTAATGAAAAACTGTTTTTT.